The entry that follows covers one T cell receptor (beta chain) sequence. Seattle patient enrollment occurred during active infection, with longitudinal follow-up thereafter. The data stem from a study of blood T cell repertoires in COVID-19. Study context: Collection of acute and convalescent COVID-19 samples took place in the United States, Italy and Spain.

The data were produced by immunoSEQ multiplex PCR, yet TCRdb's version contains in-frame clones alone and is incomplete. Of 60,000 or so clones listed, around four fifths were seen once; the top ten hold roughly 10%. The CDR3 consists of 18 residues. Germline values: CDR1 KGHDR, CDR2 SFDVKD. V lost 4 bases and J lost 4, with 22 bases in between. The sequence came from a man aged 25 to 40 with COVID-19, enrolled during active disease. Sequenced input: peripheral blood. The chain couples TRBV24-1 to TRBJ1-5; D call uncertain. DNA of the CDR3: TGTGCCACCAGTGACTCCTTGCAGCGGGGTGGCCAGAATCAGCCCCAGCATTTT. It codes for CATSDSLQRGGQNQPQHF.